Detailed here is one T cell receptor (beta chain). This entry is derived from a study of blood T cell repertoires in COVID-19. Overall study: Both acute and convalescent COVID-19 samples were obtained from the United States, Italy and Spain. Sources were T cells, B-cell-depleted T cells, or PBMCs; the material itself was cDNA or gDNA.

The CDR3 has 15 amino acids. Per germline, CDR1 SGHRS and CDR2 YFSETQ. V dropped 4 bases and J dropped 3 bases, with 17 bases sitting between them. Authors' analysis steps: Reference gene primer amplification gave nucleated cell count estimates. The protocol was immunoSEQ multiplex PCR, while the TCRdb copy is restricted to in-frame clones and leaves out a portion. That table supplies the V and J calls and clone size; D and trimming were determined from the DNA. This sample yields around 200,000 clones, of which about 85% are seen a single time; 4.9% belongs to the top ten. The chain has TRBV5-1 and TRBJ2-7, with D possibly matching TRBD1 (6 bases). This TCR derives from a woman aged 80 or over with acute or convalescent COVID-19. Source material: peripheral blood. The CDR3 DNA is TGCGCCAGCAGCACACAGGGTGGGTTTGGCTACGAGCAGTACTTC. It codes for CASSTQGGFGYEQYF.